These 19 T cell receptor beta chains came from one sample sequenced in a study of blood T cells in healthy people across ages. A sample-barcoded 5' primer and a J-beta primer mix were used in a second PCR of roughly 7 to 11 cycles. From the 5' RACE reads, TCRdb called clonotypes with MiXCR, one entry per CDR3 protein. The sample gives about 760,000 distinct CDR3 sequences, 56% of which show up once; roughly 24% is in the top ten. The sequenced material came from blood. These receptors all stem from a man in his forties or fifties in good health.

The count of this clonotype is one. The chain couples TRBV20-1 to TRBJ1-6; D possibly corresponds to TRBD1 (5 bases). Germline CDR1 is DFQATT and CDR2 is SNEGSKA (reference sequence). This CDR3 comprises 16 residues. V shed 0 bases and J shed 8 bases, with 17 bases lying between them. CDR3 DNA sequence: TGCAGTGCTAGAGATCTCTCCGTCGGGGGATATTCACCCCTCCACTTT. It specifies CSARDLSVGGYSPLHF.

The chain has TRBV18 and TRBJ2-5, with D maybe TRBD1 (6 bases). Germline V gene lookup returns CDR1 KGHSH and CDR2 LQKENI. This CDR3 region has 16 residues. V lost 4 bases and J 0 bases, leaving 15 bases between the germline ends. The DNA of the CDR3 is TGTGCCAGCTCACGTATAGGGCAGGGGTACCAAGAGACCCAGTACTTC. The encoded protein is CASSRIGQGYQETQYF.

This clonotype is a singleton in its sample. The CDR3: CSAPRTGDRYGYTF. In DNA form, the CDR3 reads TGCAGTGCTCCCCGAACAGGGGACCGCTATGGCTACACCTTC. J is TRBJ1-2 and V is TRBV20-1, with TRBD1 matching 7 bases. CDR1 is DFQATT and CDR2 is SNEGSKA in the germline V gene (reference sequence). CDR3 length: 14 residues. The V and J ends lost 5 bases and 4 bases, in that order; junction bases with no gene match: 10.

The chain joins TRBV10-3 to TRBJ2-1; weak D call: TRBD2 (6 bases). In germline, CDR1 is ENHRY, CDR2 SYGVKD. V was shortened by 11 bases and J by 5 bases, with 13 bases between the two germline ends. CDR3 length: 12 residues. The CDR3 region has the DNA TGTGCCCGGGGGAGTCCAAACAATGAGCAGTTCTTC. Its protein is CARGSPNNEQFF.

In its sample, this clonotype was seen a few times. The genes are TRBV9 and TRBJ1-2; unclear D gene. V lost 3 bases and J lost 6, with 9 bases in between. This CDR3 contains 12 residues. From germline, CDR1 is SGDLS and CDR2 YYNGEE. The CDR3 loop reads CASSERVDGYTF. CDR3 nucleotide sequence: TGTGCCAGCAGCGAGAGGGTAGATGGCTACACCTTC. The whole variable domain, remainder taken from reference TRBV9 and TRBJ1-2, is DSGVTQTPKHLITATGQRVTLRCSPRSGDLSVYWYQQSLDQGLQFLIQYYNGEERAKGNILERFSAQQFPDLHSELNLSSLELGDSALYFCASSERVDGYTFGSGTRLTVV.

This clonotype was counted between two and nine times. The rearrangement links TRBV5-6 to TRBJ1-1; possibly TRBD1 for D (5 bases). CDR1 and CDR2 (germline): SGHDT, YYEEEE. V lost 4 bases and J 1 base, leaving 11 bases between the germline ends. This CDR3 contains 14 residues. The CDR3 loop is CASSMGQGNTEAFF. CDR3 DNA sequence: TGTGCCAGCAGCATGGGGCAGGGGAACACTGAAGCTTTCTTT. Variable domain in full (rest from reference TRBV5-6 and TRBJ1-1): DAGVTQSPTHLIKTRGQQVTLRCSPKSGHDTVSWYQQALGQGPQFIFQYYEEEERQRGNFPDRFSGHQFPNYSSELNVNALLLGDSALYLCASSMGQGNTEAFFGQGTRLTVV.

The chain recombines TRBV12-5 with TRBJ2-3; the match to TRBD2 covers 9 bases. Losses at the gene ends were 2 bases for V and 11 bases for J; bases not matched to a gene: 2. CDR3 length: 12 residues. The germline V gene encodes CDR1 LGHNT and CDR2 FRNRAP. The CDR3 DNA reads as TGTGCTAGTGGTTTGCCGACTAGCGGGCAGTATTTT. Translated: CASGLPTSGQYF.

This clonotype was observed a handful of times. The V and J genes are TRBV9 and TRBJ2-3; 9 nucleotides agree with TRBD1. This CDR3 has 16 residues. V was pared by 4 bases and J by 1 base, with 7 bases of the junction left unmatched. The germline V gene encodes CDR1 SGDLS and CDR2 YYNGEE. The CDR3 sequence is CASSPRTGEGTDTQYF. The CDR3 DNA reads TGTGCCAGCAGCCCGCGGACAGGGGAAGGCACAGATACGCAGTATTTT.

This clonotype was detected a few times. This sequence joins TRBV20-1 and TRBJ2-7; D is unclear. Germline V gene lookup returns CDR1 DFQATT and CDR2 SNEGSKA (reference sequence). This CDR3 is 13 amino acids long. V gave up 4 bases and J gave up 2 bases, with 12 bases separating them. The CDR3 reads CSAITRDTYEQYF. The CDR3 coding sequence is TGCAGTGCTATTACCAGAGACACCTACGAGCAGTACTTC.

The chain joins TRBV29-1 to TRBJ1-2, with TRBD1 identical over 7 bases. The CDR3 has 14 residues. Losses at the gene ends were 3 bases for V and 9 bases for J; bases not matched to a gene: 13. Germline CDR1 is SQVTM and CDR2 is ANQGSEA. The CDR3 bases are TGCAGCGTTGATTCGGGACAGTCGACTAGAAGCTACACCTTC. This encodes CSVDSGQSTRSYTF.

The chain uses TRBV28 and TRBJ2-5; 7 bases fit TRBD1. The J call may be in error: the DNA end matches TRBJ2-7 better. The CDR3 is 13 residues long. From germline, CDR1 is MDHEN and CDR2 SYDVKM. This chain's CDR3 is CASSTGDVSEQYF. DNA of the CDR3: TGTGCCAGCAGCACAGGGGACGTTTCCGAGCAGTACTTC.

The chain employs TRBV29-1 and TRBJ2-1; unclear D gene. This CDR3 region has 11 residues. The V end was cut by 3 bases, the J end by 7 bases, with 7 bases between. From germline, CDR1 is SQVTM and CDR2 ANQGSEA. This chain's CDR3 is CSVEKGNEQFF. The CDR3 nucleotides read TGCAGCGTTGAGAAGGGAAATGAGCAGTTCTTC.

The CDR3 protein is CASNPRAGPPLEQYF. In DNA, the CDR3 is TGTGCCAGCAACCCACGTGCGGGACCCCCACTCGAGCAGTACTTC. The chain is built from TRBV27 and TRBJ2-4, with a weak D call TRBD2 (6 bases). TRBJ2-7 matches the DNA end more closely, so the J call is doubtful. CDR1 MNHEY and CDR2 SMNVEV come from the germline V gene (reference sequence). This CDR3 is built from 15 residues.

J is TRBJ2-5 and V is TRBV7-3; 8 nucleotides line up with TRBD2. This CDR3 spans 14 amino acids. J gave up 2 bases and V 5 bases, and 4 bases lay outside the gene matches. Germline lookup yields CDR1 SGHTA and CDR2 FQGTGA. CDR3 loop: CASSPGLAQETQYF. As DNA, the CDR3 is TGTGCCAGCAGCCCCGGACTAGCACAAGAGACCCAGTACTTC.

This clonotype was seen only once. The chain uses TRBV10-3 and TRBJ2-4, with 8 bases fitting TRBD1. Germline CDR1 and CDR2: ENHRY and SYGVKD. The ends lost 8 bases at V and 0 bases at J; junction bases unmatched: 9. The CDR3 covers 16 residues. CDR3 DNA sequence: TGTGCCATCGGACAGGGAGACCAGATAGCCAAAAACATTCAGTACTTC. Amino acid sequence: CAIGQGDQIAKNIQYF.

The V call is TRBV14, the J call TRBJ2-3, with D unresolved. Germline CDR1 SGHDN, CDR2 FVKESK. V lost 1 base and J 3 bases, leaving 8 bases between the germline ends. The CDR3 sequence is 14 residues long. The CDR3 loop is CASSQVLRTDTQYF. The CDR3 region has the DNA TGTGCCAGCAGCCAAGTACTACGTACAGATACGCAGTATTTT.

V usage is TRBV7-2 and J usage is TRBJ1-2, with D perhaps matching TRBD1 (6 bases). The length of the CDR3 is 16 residues. V dropped 2 bases and J dropped 2 bases, with 15 bases sitting between them. Germline assignment: CDR1 SGHTA and CDR2 FQGNSA. DNA for the CDR3: TGTGCCAGCAGCTTACCAACAGGGTCCCTGAACTATGGCTACACCTTC. Translating gives CASSLPTGSLNYGYTF.

V is TRBV27 and J is TRBJ2-7; TRBD1 aligns across 11 bases. The ends lost 5 bases at V and 4 bases at J; junction bases unmatched: 7. There are 15 residues in the CDR3. From germline, CDR1 is MNHEY and CDR2 SMNVEV (reference sequence). CDR3 residues: CASSPGQGAAYEQYF. The CDR3 nucleotides are TGTGCCAGCAGTCCCGGACAGGGGGCAGCGTACGAGCAGTACTTC.

The chain links TRBV7-9 to TRBJ2-1; 8 bases align to TRBD2. The V gene's germline CDR1 is SEHNR and CDR2 FQNEAQ (reference sequence). The junction had 4 bases not matched to a gene; V was cut back by 5 bases and J by 7 bases. The CDR3 covers 13 residues. This CDR3 is CASSRGGGNEQFF. CDR3 DNA: TGTGCCAGCAGCCGGGGCGGGGGGAATGAGCAGTTCTTC.